This T cell receptor beta chain came from a study of low-dose radiotherapy and immunotherapy resistance in tumors. Study information: Every two weeks patients got nivolumab 240 mg flat dose, plus ipilimumab 1 mg/kg every six weeks, intravenously. Every two weeks, cyclophosphamide 200 mg/m2 was infused one day before radiation plus immunotherapy.

TRAV- and TRBV-specific primers primed first-strand cDNA, covering alpha and beta chains. For amplifying TCRs, the PCR ran for 15 to 20 cycles with Phusion, which was used together with a constant-region primer and the adapter on the V primers. TCRdb ran MiXCR on the reads and lists one entry per CDR3 protein. Of around 90,000 distinct CDR3 sequences listed, 15% to 20% are singletons. This clonotype was seen repeatedly, ten times or more. Trimming at V came to 6 bases and at J to 5 bases, leaving 8 bases not matched to a gene. The V gene's germline CDR1 is DFQATT and CDR2 SNEGSKA (reference sequence). The CDR3 loop spans 14 amino acids. Time point indicated: before trial treatment. Treatment of the donors consisted of nivolumab and ipilimumab (plus aspirin, low-dose cyclophosphamide and low-dose radiotherapy). Each eligible patient had an advanced solid tumor, and these tumors lacked tumor-infiltrating lymphocytes.

This specimen consisted of PBMCs, obtained before treatment. The source of this sequence is a male donor with prostate cancer. The chain employs TRBV20-1 and TRBJ2-1; 9 bases match TRBD2. The CDR3 region is CSATDGGGDNEQFF. The CDR3 DNA is TGCAGTGCGACGGACGGCGGGGGGGACAATGAGCAGTTCTTC.